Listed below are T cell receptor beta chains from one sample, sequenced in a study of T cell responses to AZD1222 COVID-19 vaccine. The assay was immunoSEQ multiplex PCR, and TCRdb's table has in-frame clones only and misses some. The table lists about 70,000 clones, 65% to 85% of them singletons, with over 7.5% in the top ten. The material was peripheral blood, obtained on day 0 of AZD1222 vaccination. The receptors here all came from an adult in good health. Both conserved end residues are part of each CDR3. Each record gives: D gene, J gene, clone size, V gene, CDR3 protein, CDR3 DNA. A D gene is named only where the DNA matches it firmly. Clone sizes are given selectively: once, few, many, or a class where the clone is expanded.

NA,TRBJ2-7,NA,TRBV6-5,CASVRALGEQYF,TGTGCCAGCGTCAGAGCACTGGGCGAGCAGTACTTC
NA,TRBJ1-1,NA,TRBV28,CASSAGGTEAFF,TGTGCCAGCAGTGCGGGGGGCACTGAAGCTTTCTTT
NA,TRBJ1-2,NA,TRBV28,CASSLSGDGYTF,TGTGCCAGCAGTTTAAGTGGGGACGGCTACACCTTC
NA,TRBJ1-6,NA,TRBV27,CASSLVLYNSPLHF,TGTGCCAGCAGTTTGGTACTCTATAATTCACCCCTCCACTTT
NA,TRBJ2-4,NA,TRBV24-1,CATSDFTRNIQYF,TGTGCCACCAGTGATTTCACCAGAAACATTCAGTACTTC
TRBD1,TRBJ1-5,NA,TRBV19,CASSDPRDRGLRGNQPQHF,TGTGCCAGTAGTGATCCCCGAGACAGGGGACTTAGGGGCAATCAGCCCCAGCATTTT
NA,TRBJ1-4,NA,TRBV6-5,CASSYSMVRLNEKLFF,TGTGCCAGCAGTTACTCAATGGTACGGCTTAATGAAAAACTGTTTTTT
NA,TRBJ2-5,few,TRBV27,CASSSQETQYF,TGTGCCAGCAGTTCCCAAGAGACCCAGTACTTC
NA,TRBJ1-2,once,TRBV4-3,CASSQDDTGLYGYTF,TGCGCCAGCAGCCAAGACGACACGGGGCTCTATGGCTACACCTTC
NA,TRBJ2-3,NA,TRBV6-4,CASRTGDTQYF,TGTGCCAGCAGAACTGGGGATACGCAGTATTTT
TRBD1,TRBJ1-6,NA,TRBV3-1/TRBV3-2,CASADDRGPPRDSPLHF,TGTGCCAGCGCGGACGACAGGGGCCCTCCGAGAGACTCACCCCTCCACTTT
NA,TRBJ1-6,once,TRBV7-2,CASSVNNSPLHF,TGTGCCAGCAGCGTTAATAATTCACCCCTCCACTTT
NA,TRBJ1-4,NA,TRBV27,CASSSRRNEKLFF,TGTGCCAGCAGTTCCAGGAGAAATGAAAAACTGTTTTTT
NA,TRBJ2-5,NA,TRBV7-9,CASSLGSPGETQYF,TGTGCCAGCAGCTTGGGCTCCCCGGGAGAGACCCAGTACTTC
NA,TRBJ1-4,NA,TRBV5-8,CASSRRSNEKLFF,TGTGCCAGCAGTCGACGGTCTAATGAAAAACTGTTTTTT
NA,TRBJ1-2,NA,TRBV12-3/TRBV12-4,CASSPASGFGYTF,TGTGCCAGCAGTCCTGCGAGCGGATTTGGCTACACCTTC
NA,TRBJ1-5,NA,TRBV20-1,CSASRDHNQPQHF,TGCAGTGCTAGTAGGGACCATAATCAGCCCCAGCATTTT
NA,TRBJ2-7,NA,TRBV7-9,CASSPVRVEQYF,TGTGCCAGCAGCCCCGTTAGGGTCGAGCAGTACTTC
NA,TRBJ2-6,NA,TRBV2,CASMGQEAGANVLTF,TGTGCCAGCATGGGGCAAGAAGCTGGGGCCAACGTCCTGACTTTC
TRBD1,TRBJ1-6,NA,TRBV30,CAWSLGQNYNSPLHF,TGTGCCTGGAGCCTGGGACAGAACTATAATTCACCCCTCCACTTT
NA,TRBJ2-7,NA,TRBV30,CAWAGQSLGQYF,TGTGCCTGGGCGGGACAGTCCCTGGGGCAGTACTTC
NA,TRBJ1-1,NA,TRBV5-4,CASSYGTQEFSEAFF,TGTGCCAGCAGCTACGGGACACAGGAATTCTCTGAAGCTTTCTTT
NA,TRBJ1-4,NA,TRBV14,CASSRGLNEKLFF,TGTGCCAGCAGCCGGGGGCTCAATGAAAAACTGTTTTTT
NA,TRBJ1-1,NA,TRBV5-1,CASSPGRETEAFF,TGCGCCAGCAGCCCTGGACGGGAAACTGAAGCTTTCTTT
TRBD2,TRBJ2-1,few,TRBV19,CASRPAGVHASYNEQFF,TGTGCCAGTCGGCCAGCGGGGGTGCACGCCTCCTACAATGAGCAGTTCTTC
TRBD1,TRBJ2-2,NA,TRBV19,CASTPDREYTGELFF,TGTGCCAGTACCCCGGACAGGGAATACACCGGGGAGCTGTTTTTT
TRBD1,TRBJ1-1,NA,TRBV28,CASRSGGSTEAFF,TGTGCCAGCAGGTCAGGGGGGAGCACTGAAGCTTTCTTT
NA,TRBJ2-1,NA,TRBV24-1,CATSDAGPYNEQFF,TGTGCCACCAGTGACGCCGGGCCCTACAATGAGCAGTTCTTC
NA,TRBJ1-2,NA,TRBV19,CASSIPGALLRGYTF,TGTGCCAGTAGTATCCCGGGAGCCTTACTTAGAGGCTACACCTTC
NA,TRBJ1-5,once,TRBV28,CASSFVSNQPQHF,TGTGCCAGCAGTTTCGTTAGCAATCAGCCCCAGCATTTT
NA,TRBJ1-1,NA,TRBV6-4,CASSGQPNTEAFF,TGTGCCAGCTCCGGACAGCCGAACACTGAAGCTTTCTTT